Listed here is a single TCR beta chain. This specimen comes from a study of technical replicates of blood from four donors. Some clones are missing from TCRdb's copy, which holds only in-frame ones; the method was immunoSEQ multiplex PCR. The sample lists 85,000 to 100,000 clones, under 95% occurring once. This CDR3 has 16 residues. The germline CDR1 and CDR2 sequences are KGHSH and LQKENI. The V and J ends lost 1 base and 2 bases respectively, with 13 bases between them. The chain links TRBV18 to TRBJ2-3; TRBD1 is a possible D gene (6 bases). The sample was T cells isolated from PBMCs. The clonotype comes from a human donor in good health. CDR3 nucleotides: TGTGCCAGCTCACCACTGAGAACAGGGATCACAGATACGCAGTATTTT. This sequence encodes CASSPLRTGITDTQYF.